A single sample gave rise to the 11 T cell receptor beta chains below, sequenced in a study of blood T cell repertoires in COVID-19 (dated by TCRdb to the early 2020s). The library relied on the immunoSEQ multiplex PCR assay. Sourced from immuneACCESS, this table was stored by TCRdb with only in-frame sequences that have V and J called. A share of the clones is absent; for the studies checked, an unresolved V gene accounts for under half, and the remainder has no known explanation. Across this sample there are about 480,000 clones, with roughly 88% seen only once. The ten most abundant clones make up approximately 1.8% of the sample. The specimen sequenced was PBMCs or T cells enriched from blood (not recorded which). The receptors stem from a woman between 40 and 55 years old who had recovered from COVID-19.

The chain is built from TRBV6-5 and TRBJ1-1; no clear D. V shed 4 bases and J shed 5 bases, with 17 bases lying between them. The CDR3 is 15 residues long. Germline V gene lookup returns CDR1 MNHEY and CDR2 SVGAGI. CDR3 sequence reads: CASSSDPGGITEAFF. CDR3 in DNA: TGTGCCAGCAGTTCGGATCCGGGAGGAATTACTGAAGCTTTCTTT.

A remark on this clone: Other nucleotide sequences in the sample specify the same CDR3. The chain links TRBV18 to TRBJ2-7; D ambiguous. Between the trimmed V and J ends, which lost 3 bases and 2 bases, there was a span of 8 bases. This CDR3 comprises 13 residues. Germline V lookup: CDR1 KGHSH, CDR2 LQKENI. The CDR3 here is CASSPGQPYEQYF. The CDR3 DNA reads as TGTGCCAGCTCACCGGGCCAGCCCTACGAGCAGTACTTC. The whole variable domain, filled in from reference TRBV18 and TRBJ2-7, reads NAGVMQNPRHLVRRRGQEARLRCSPMKGHSHVYWYRQLPEEGLKFMVYLQKENIIDESGMPKERFSAEFPKEGPSILRIQQVVRGDSAAYFCASSPGQPYEQYFGPGTRLTVT.

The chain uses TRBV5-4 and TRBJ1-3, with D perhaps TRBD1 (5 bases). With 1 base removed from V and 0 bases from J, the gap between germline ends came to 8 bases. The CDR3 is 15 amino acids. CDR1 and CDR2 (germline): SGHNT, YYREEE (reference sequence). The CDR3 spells CASSLKGLSGNTIYF. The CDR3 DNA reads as TGTGCCAGCAGCTTGAAGGGGCTCTCTGGAAACACCATATATTTT.

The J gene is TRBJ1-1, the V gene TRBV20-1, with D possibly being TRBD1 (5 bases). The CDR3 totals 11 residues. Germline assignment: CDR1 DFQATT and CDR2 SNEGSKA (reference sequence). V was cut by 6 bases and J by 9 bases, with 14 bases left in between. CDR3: CSARRTNKAFF. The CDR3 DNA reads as TGCAGTGCGAGACGGACAAACAAAGCTTTCTTT.

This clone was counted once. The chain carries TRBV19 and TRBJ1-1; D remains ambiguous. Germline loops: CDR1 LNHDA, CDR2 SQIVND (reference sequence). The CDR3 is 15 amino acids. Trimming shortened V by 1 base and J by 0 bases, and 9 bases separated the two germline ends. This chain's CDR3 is CASSIGNGMNTEAFF. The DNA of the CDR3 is TGTGCCAGTAGTATAGGGAACGGGATGAACACTGAAGCTTTCTTT.

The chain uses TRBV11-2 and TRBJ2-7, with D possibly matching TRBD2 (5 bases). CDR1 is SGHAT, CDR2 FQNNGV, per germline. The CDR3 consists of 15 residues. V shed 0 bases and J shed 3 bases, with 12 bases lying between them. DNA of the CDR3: TGTGCCAGCAGCTTAGAGTACGAGGGCAACTACGAGCAGTACTTC. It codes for CASSLEYEGNYEQYF.

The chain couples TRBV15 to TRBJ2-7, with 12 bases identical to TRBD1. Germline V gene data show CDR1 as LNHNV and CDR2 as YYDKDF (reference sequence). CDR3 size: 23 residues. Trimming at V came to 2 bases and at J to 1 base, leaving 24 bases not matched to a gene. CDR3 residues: CATSRTLRGTGGETYGLSYEQYF. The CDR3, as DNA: TGTGCCACCAGCAGAACCCTCAGAGGGACAGGGGGCGAAACGTACGGCCTATCCTACGAGCAGTACTTC.

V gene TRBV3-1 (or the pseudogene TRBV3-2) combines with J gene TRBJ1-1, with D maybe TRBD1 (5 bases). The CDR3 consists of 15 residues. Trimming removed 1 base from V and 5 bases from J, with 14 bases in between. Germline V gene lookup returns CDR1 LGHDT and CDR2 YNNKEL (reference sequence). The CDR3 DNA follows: TGTGCCAGCAGCCAAGCTACGCTGAAGGGGACTGAAGCTTTCTTT. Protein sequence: CASSQATLKGTEAFF.

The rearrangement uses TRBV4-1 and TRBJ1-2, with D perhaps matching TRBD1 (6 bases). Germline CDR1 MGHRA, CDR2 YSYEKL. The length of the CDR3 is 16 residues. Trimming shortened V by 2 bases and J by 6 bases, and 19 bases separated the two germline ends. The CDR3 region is CASSQQWYREIDGYTF. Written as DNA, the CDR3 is TGCGCCAGCAGCCAACAATGGTACAGGGAAATAGATGGCTACACCTTC.

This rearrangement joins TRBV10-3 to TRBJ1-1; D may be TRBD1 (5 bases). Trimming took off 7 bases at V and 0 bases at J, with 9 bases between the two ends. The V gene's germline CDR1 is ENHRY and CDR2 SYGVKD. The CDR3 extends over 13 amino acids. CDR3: CAIKGQLNTEAFF. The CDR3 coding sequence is TGTGCCATCAAGGGGCAGTTGAACACTGAAGCTTTCTTT.

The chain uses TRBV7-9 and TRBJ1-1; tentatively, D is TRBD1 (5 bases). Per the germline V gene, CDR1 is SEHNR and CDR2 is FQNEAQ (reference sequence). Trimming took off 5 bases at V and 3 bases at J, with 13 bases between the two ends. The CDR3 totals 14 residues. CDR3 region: CASSPGAVHTEAFF. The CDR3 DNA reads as TGTGCCAGCAGCCCTGGGGCTGTCCACACTGAAGCTTTCTTT.